The rows below give T cell receptor beta chains drawn from one sample of a study of blood T cells in healthy people across ages. TCRdb re-analysed the 5' RACE reads in MiXCR, keeping a single row per CDR3 protein. The sample yields around 670,000 distinct CDR3 sequences, about 30% seen once. The sample comprised blood. These receptors all stem from a woman older than 75 in good health. Each CDR3 is given with its conserved first and last residue. Each record gives: V gene, D gene, CDR3 protein. A D gene is named only where the DNA matches it firmly.

V gene: TRBV3-1
D gene: NA
CDR3 protein: CASSQELAAYEQYF

V gene: TRBV30
D gene: NA
CDR3 protein: CAWSGSNTGELFF

V gene: TRBV4-2
D gene: NA
CDR3 protein: CASSQERRDPREQYF

V gene: TRBV7-8
D gene: NA
CDR3 protein: CASSFGGQKDEQFF

V gene: TRBV5-6
D gene: TRBD1
CDR3 protein: CASSPQRPGQGGYEQYF

V gene: TRBV7-8
D gene: TRBD1
CDR3 protein: CASSLDRGTLHNEQYF

V gene: TRBV6-2/TRBV6-3
D gene: NA
CDR3 protein: CASSYSGGYQPQHF

V gene: TRBV6-5
D gene: TRBD2
CDR3 protein: CASSLAGETDTQYF

V gene: TRBV5-5
D gene: TRBD1
CDR3 protein: CASSLVGTGSQPQHF

V gene: TRBV4-2
D gene: NA
CDR3 protein: CASSQDPPAGGTGELFF

V gene: TRBV5-1
D gene: TRBD1
CDR3 protein: CAGSRTGRTYEQYF

V gene: TRBV28
D gene: NA
CDR3 protein: CASSPGTEYLFYEQYF

V gene: TRBV7-2
D gene: NA
CDR3 protein: CASGTGAGVYGYTF

V gene: TRBV28
D gene: NA
CDR3 protein: CASSLGGNRGYTF

V gene: TRBV4-2
D gene: NA
CDR3 protein: CASSQEQGGNEQFF

V gene: TRBV19
D gene: TRBD1
CDR3 protein: CASGTGLHEQYF

V gene: TRBV20-1
D gene: NA
CDR3 protein: CSAGRAGISEQYF

V gene: TRBV7-2
D gene: NA
CDR3 protein: CASSSYQGNTQYF

V gene: TRBV5-6
D gene: NA
CDR3 protein: CASSLRGLGRNEQFF

V gene: TRBV12-3/TRBV12-4
D gene: NA
CDR3 protein: CASSRDVQGRGEKLFF

V gene: TRBV27
D gene: NA
CDR3 protein: CASNLRGAGVEAFF

V gene: TRBV20-1
D gene: NA
CDR3 protein: CSARGVRNEQFF

V gene: TRBV28
D gene: NA
CDR3 protein: CASNRGWVNTEAFF

V gene: TRBV6-6
D gene: NA
CDR3 protein: CASSAGVGVQETQYF

V gene: TRBV30
D gene: NA
CDR3 protein: CAWAVGLGRGEQYF

V gene: TRBV11-2
D gene: TRBD1
CDR3 protein: CASSLRTGPYGYTF

V gene: TRBV7-9
D gene: TRBD1
CDR3 protein: CASSPEGTGTGNQPQHF

V gene: TRBV30
D gene: NA
CDR3 protein: CAWSVRTGNEKLFF

V gene: TRBV20-1
D gene: NA
CDR3 protein: CSAGGTASLGELFF

V gene: TRBV30
D gene: NA
CDR3 protein: CAWSVGGGPSRETQYF

V gene: TRBV5-1
D gene: NA
CDR3 protein: CASSLEQVSTQYF

V gene: TRBV11-3
D gene: NA
CDR3 protein: CASSLDSGSRYEQYF

V gene: TRBV28
D gene: TRBD1
CDR3 protein: CASSPGTGESYGYTF

V gene: TRBV10-3
D gene: TRBD1
CDR3 protein: CAISKTGGEETQYF

V gene: TRBV24-1
D gene: NA
CDR3 protein: CATEATLDTQYF

V gene: TRBV10-3
D gene: NA
CDR3 protein: CAIRPGGESAEAFF

V gene: TRBV29-1
D gene: NA
CDR3 protein: CSVLGDWAGYTF

V gene: TRBV5-1
D gene: TRBD1
CDR3 protein: CASRLMTGLTGELFF

V gene: TRBV20-1
D gene: NA
CDR3 protein: CSPLHLGFCEKLFF

V gene: TRBV19
D gene: NA
CDR3 protein: CASSTQGSYNSPLHF

V gene: TRBV28
D gene: NA
CDR3 protein: CASSFARWGTQYF

V gene: TRBV20-1
D gene: NA
CDR3 protein: CSATRDLGGYEQYF

V gene: TRBV7-7
D gene: NA
CDR3 protein: CASSLQVRDTQYF

V gene: TRBV5-1
D gene: NA
CDR3 protein: CASSLMQGNTEAFF

V gene: TRBV7-9
D gene: TRBD1
CDR3 protein: CASSSRGPNTGELFF

V gene: TRBV24-1
D gene: TRBD2
CDR3 protein: CATSDPRVAGGPPDTQYF

V gene: TRBV5-5
D gene: NA
CDR3 protein: CASSGGSAWNTEAFF

V gene: TRBV15
D gene: TRBD2
CDR3 protein: CATSTTSGGLYYNEQFF

V gene: TRBV5-1
D gene: NA
CDR3 protein: CASSLGETGYGYTF

V gene: TRBV20-1
D gene: NA
CDR3 protein: CSALHPRGNQPQHF

V gene: TRBV4-2
D gene: TRBD2
CDR3 protein: CASSLGPGLAETQYF

V gene: TRBV5-1
D gene: NA
CDR3 protein: CASSRPPGHLYNEQFF

V gene: TRBV5-1
D gene: NA
CDR3 protein: CASSLKRASHEQYF

V gene: TRBV4-3
D gene: TRBD1
CDR3 protein: CASSQDREGFEKLFF

V gene: TRBV4-2
D gene: TRBD2
CDR3 protein: CASSLASGGCNEQFF

V gene: TRBV2
D gene: TRBD2
CDR3 protein: CASSASGGARVGELFF

V gene: TRBV6-1
D gene: TRBD1
CDR3 protein: CASRKTGDPVDTHYF

V gene: TRBV12-3/TRBV12-4
D gene: TRBD2
CDR3 protein: CASSGGTSGSETQYF

V gene: TRBV12-3/TRBV12-4
D gene: NA
CDR3 protein: CASSFRGTLIPYEQYF